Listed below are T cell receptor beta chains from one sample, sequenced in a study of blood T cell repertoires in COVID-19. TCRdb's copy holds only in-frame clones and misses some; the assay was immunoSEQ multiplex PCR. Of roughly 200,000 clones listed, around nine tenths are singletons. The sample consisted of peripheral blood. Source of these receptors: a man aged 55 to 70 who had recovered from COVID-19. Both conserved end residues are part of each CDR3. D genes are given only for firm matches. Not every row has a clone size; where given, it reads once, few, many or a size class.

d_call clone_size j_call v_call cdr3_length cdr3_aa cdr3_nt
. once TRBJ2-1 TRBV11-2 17 CASSLDPVGGSYNEQFF TGTGCCAGCAGCTTAGATCCAGTAGGGGGCTCCTACAATGAGCAGTTCTTC
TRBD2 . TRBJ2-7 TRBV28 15 CASSQTSGFTYEQYF TGTGCCAGCAGTCAAACTAGCGGGTTTACCTACGAGCAGTACTTC
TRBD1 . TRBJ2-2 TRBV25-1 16 CASSEYGTVNTGELFF TGTGCCAGCAGTGAATACGGGACAGTGAACACCGGGGAGCTGTTTTTT
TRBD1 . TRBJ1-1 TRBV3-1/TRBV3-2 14 CASSQEDRVPEAFF TGTGCCAGCAGCCAAGAGGACAGGGTGCCTGAAGCTTTCTTT
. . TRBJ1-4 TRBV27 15 CASSPPSQGNEKLFF TGTGCCAGCAGTCCGCCCAGTCAGGGTAATGAAAAACTGTTTTTT
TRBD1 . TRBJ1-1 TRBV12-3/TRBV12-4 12 CASSSKTGVAFF TGTGCCAGCAGTTCAAAGACAGGGGTTGCTTTCTTT
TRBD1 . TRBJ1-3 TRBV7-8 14 CATVAQGALGTIYF TGTGCCACCGTAGCACAGGGGGCCTTGGGCACCATATATTTT
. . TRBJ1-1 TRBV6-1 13 CASSESGRTEAFF TGTGCCAGCAGTGAATCAGGGAGGACTGAAGCTTTCTTT
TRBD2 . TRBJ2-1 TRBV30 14 CAWRSGGAYNEQFF TGTGCCTGGAGAAGCGGGGGGGCCTACAATGAGCAGTTCTTC
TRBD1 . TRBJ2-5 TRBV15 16 CATSIQTGAGWETQYF TGTGCCACCAGCATACAGACAGGGGCGGGTTGGGAGACCCAGTACTTC
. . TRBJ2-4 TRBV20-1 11 CSAGTKEIQYF TGCAGTGCCGGGACAAAGGAGATTCAGTACTTC
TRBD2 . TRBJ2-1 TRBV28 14 CASSFGLAGAGQFF TGTGCCAGCAGTTTTGGACTAGCGGGCGCTGGGCAGTTCTTC
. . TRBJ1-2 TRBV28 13 CASRDSRGYGYTF TGTGCCAGCAGGGACTCCCGGGGCTATGGCTACACCTTC
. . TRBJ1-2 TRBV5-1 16 CASTNIGGDANYGYTF TGCGCCAGCACTAACATTGGGGGGGACGCTAACTATGGCTACACCTTC
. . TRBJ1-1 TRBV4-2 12 CASSQDTGLAFF TGTGCCAGCAGCCAAGATACAGGGCTGGCTTTCTTT
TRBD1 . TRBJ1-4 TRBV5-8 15 CASRLYGTANEKLFF TGTGCCAGCAGGTTGTACGGGACAGCAAATGAAAAACTGTTTTTT
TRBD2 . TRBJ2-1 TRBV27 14 CASSRGDSYNEQFF TGTGCCAGCAGTCGGGGGGACTCCTACAATGAGCAGTTCTTC
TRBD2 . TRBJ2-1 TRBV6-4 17 CASSDTPLAGGPNEQFF TGTGCCAGCAGTGACACCCCTCTAGCGGGAGGGCCAAATGAGCAGTTCTTC
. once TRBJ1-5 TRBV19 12 CASGGRNQPQHF TGTGCCAGCGGGGGGCGCAATCAGCCCCAGCATTTT
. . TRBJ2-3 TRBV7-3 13 CASSFTGTDTQYF TGTGCCAGCAGCTTCACAGGCACAGATACGCAGTATTTT
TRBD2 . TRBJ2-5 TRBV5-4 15 CASSRRLAGEETQYF TGTGCCAGCAGCCGTCGACTAGCGGGGGAAGAGACCCAGTACTTC
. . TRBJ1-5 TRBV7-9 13 CASSFSGNQPQHF TGTGCCAGCAGCTTCTCCGGCAATCAGCCCCAGCATTTT
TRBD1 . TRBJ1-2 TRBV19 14 CASNDGQGRYGYTF TGTGCCAGCAATGACGGACAGGGAAGGTATGGCTACACCTTC